The text below deals with one TCR beta chain. These data belong to a study of blood T cell repertoires in COVID-19. Study background: Sites across the United States, Italy and Spain contributed samples from acute and convalescent COVID-19.

Original processing notes: Researchers report that nucleated cell counts were estimated from reference gene primer amplification. Sequencing used immunoSEQ multiplex PCR; TCRdb keeps in-frame clones, though not all of them. That table supplies the V and J calls and clone size; D and trimming were determined from the DNA. Found here are some 95,000 clones, 75% to 85% of them singletons; the top ten hold around 22%. Germline values: CDR1 MNHEY, CDR2 SVGAGI. Trimming removed 7 bases from V and 8 bases from J, with 20 bases in between. CDR3 size: 14 residues. The sequence was collected from a man aged 65-85 years with acute or convalescent COVID-19. The chain combines TRBV6-5 with TRBJ1-2, with a tentative D call TRBD1 (5 bases). Sequenced material: peripheral blood. CDR3 sequence reads: CASTSHHPGVGYTF. Here the CDR3 DNA reads TGTGCCAGCACCTCACACCATCCGGGGGTAGGCTACACCTTC.